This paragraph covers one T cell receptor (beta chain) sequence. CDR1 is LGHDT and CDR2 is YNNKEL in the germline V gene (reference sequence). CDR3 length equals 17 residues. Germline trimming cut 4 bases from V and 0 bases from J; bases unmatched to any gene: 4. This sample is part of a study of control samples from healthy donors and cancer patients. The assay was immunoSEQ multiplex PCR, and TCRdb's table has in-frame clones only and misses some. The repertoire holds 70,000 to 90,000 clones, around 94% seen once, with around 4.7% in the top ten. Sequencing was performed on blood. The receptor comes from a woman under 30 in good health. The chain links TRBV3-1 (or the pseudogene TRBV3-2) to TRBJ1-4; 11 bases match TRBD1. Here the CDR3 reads CASSPGQGVATNEKLFF. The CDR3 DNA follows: TGTGCCAGCAGCCCGGGACAGGGGGTTGCAACTAATGAAAAACTGTTTTTT.